Presented here are 9 T cell receptor beta chains from one specimen sequenced in a study of shared clonotypes between healthy human individuals. Data came from immunoSEQ multiplex PCR; TCRdb stores just in-frame clones and leaves some out. The table records 2 million to 2.5 million clones, under 95% of them present only once. The sample consisted of naive CD4+ T cells from PBMCs. Subset in this sample: CD45RA+ positively selected. The source is a man between 18 and 29 years old in good health. Some clones in this sample may be carry-over from other donors' samples.

This chain joins TRBV18 and TRBJ1-1, with unresolved D. The V end lost 3 bases, the J end lost 5 bases, and 13 bases lay between the germline ends. CDR1 is KGHSH, CDR2 LQKENI, per germline. This CDR3 is built from 14 residues. The DNA for the CDR3 is TGTGCCAGCTCACCGGTGCCGTCTGGAACTGAAGCTTTCTTT. This sequence encodes CASSPVPSGTEAFF.

The chain carries TRBV18 and TRBJ1-4, with D hard to call. The germline gives CDR1 KGHSH, CDR2 LQKENI. Trimming took 3 bases from V and 0 from J, leaving 8 bases between them. The CDR3 consists of 15 residues. CDR3: CASSPSHPTNEKLFF. In DNA, the CDR3 is TGTGCCAGCTCACCTTCACACCCAACTAATGAAAAACTGTTTTTT.

The chain couples TRBV5-4 to TRBJ2-1; 11 bases align to TRBD2. The CDR3 is 15 amino acids. Per germline, CDR1 SGHNT and CDR2 YYREEE (reference sequence). J was trimmed by 7 bases and V by 3 bases; bases with no gene match: 6. CDR3 DNA sequence: TGTGCCAGCAGCTCACTAGCGGGAGAGTTAAATGAGCAGTTCTTC. Translated, it gives CASSSLAGELNEQFF.

The chain uses TRBV7-2 and TRBJ1-1; D ambiguous. CDR3 length: 13 amino acids. V shed 3 bases and J shed 4 bases, with 9 bases lying between them. Germline V gene sequence: CDR1 SGHTA, CDR2 FQGNSA. The CDR3 is CASSFRYGTEAFF. The CDR3 nucleotides are TGTGCCAGCAGCTTTAGGTACGGCACTGAAGCTTTCTTT. Together with reference TRBV7-2 and TRBJ1-1, the CDR3 gives the full variable domain: GAGVSQSPSNKVTEKGKDVELRCDPISGHTALYWYRQSLGQGLEFLIYFQGNSAPDKSGLPSDRFSAERTGGSVSTLTIQRTQQEDSAVYLCASSFRYGTEAFFGQGTRLTVV.

CDR3: CASSGRTVFEQFF. The CDR3 DNA follows: TGTGCCAGCAGCGGCAGGACAGTGTTTGAGCAGTTCTTC. The rearrangement uses TRBV9 and TRBJ2-1, with TRBD1 as a possible D gene (6 bases). Germline CDR1 reads SGDLS; CDR2 reads YYNGEE. This CDR3 has 13 amino acids. V gave up 3 bases and J gave up 9 bases, with 13 bases separating them.

The chain links TRBV6-4 to TRBJ2-3, with D tentatively TRBD1 (5 bases). This CDR3 contains 13 residues. V was trimmed by 8 bases and J by 3 bases, leaving 12 bases between them. Per germline, CDR1 MRHNA and CDR2 SNTAGT. CDR3 in DNA: TGTGCCAGCTCTCGACAGTGGACAGATACGCAGTATTTT. Protein sequence: CASSRQWTDTQYF.

J is TRBJ2-1 and V is TRBV11-2, with a weak D call TRBD2 (5 bases). Deletions cut 5 bases from V and 15 bases from J, with 14 bases between. Germline V gene sequence: CDR1 SGHAT, CDR2 FQNNGV. This CDR3 contains 11 residues. The CDR3 is CASSPLVVRFF. Written as DNA, the CDR3 is TGTGCCAGCAGCCCACTAGTTGTTCGGTTCTTC.

Note on this clone: This same CDR3 is encoded by further DNA sequences in the sample. The CDR3 DNA reads as TGTGCCAGCAGCTTAACTGGAGGCAATCAGCCCCAGCATTTT. It is translated as CASSLTGGNQPQHF. V gene TRBV7-3 combines with J gene TRBJ1-5; D gene ambiguous. V dropped 0 bases and J dropped 2 bases, with 5 bases sitting between them. Germline CDR1 SGHTA, CDR2 FQGTGA. This CDR3 is built from 14 residues.

The chain employs TRBV29-1 and TRBJ2-5, with a tentative D call TRBD2 (6 bases). The CDR3 has 12 residues. V shed 7 bases and J shed 2 bases, with 11 bases lying between them. CDR1 is SQVTM and CDR2 is ANQGSEA in the germline V gene. This CDR3 is CSGGRQQETQYF. The CDR3 DNA sequence: TGCAGCGGGGGGAGGCAGCAAGAGACCCAGTACTTC.